The 28 T cell receptor beta chains below were found in one sample sequenced in a study of T cell repertoires in cytomegalovirus infection. TCRdb redid the calling of the reads with MiXCR, one entry per CDR3 protein. The table includes 250,000 to 300,000 distinct CDR3 sequences, about a sixth detected once. What was sequenced was CD8+ T cells from PBMCs. The receptors were sampled from a human donor in good health (CMV status not recorded). Some clones in this sample may be carry-over from other donors' samples.

This chain uses TRBV28 with TRBJ2-3; possible D gene TRBD1, 6 bases. Trimming removed 4 bases at V and 1 base at J, with 24 bases between. The CDR3 spans 19 residues. Germline V gene lookup returns CDR1 MDHEN and CDR2 SYDVKM. The CDR3 region is CASSSPGPSYRAGTDTQYF. In nucleotides, the CDR3 is TGTGCCAGCAGTTCTCCCGGCCCTTCCTACAGGGCTGGCACAGATACGCAGTATTTT. The entire variable domain, with the rest obtained from reference TRBV28 and TRBJ2-3, is as follows: DVKVTQSSRYLVKRTGEKVFLECVQDMDHENMFWYRQDPGLGLRLIYFSYDVKMKEKGDIPEGYSVSREKKERFSLILESASTNQTSMYLCASSSPGPSYRAGTDTQYFGPGTRLTVL.

The genes are TRBV25-1 and TRBJ2-7; tentative D call: TRBD2 (5 bases). Per the germline V gene, CDR1 is MGHDK and CDR2 is SYGVNS. Trimming cost V 4 bases and J 7 bases, with 20 bases left between them. The CDR3 runs to 15 residues. The CDR3 sequence: CASSGKTYEDSEQYF. DNA for the CDR3: TGTGCCAGCAGTGGGAAGACTTACGAGGACTCTGAGCAGTACTTC.

The chain employs TRBV27 and TRBJ1-1; the D is unclear. The V and J ends lost 5 bases and 6 bases respectively, with 13 bases between them. Germline loops: CDR1 MNHEY, CDR2 SMNVEV (reference sequence). The CDR3 runs 13 residues. The CDR3: CASSPGVGAEAFF. The DNA of the CDR3 is TGTGCCAGCAGTCCCGGGGTCGGAGCTGAAGCTTTCTTT.

This clonotype appeared many times. V gene TRBV7-9 combines with J gene TRBJ1-4; 7 bases are shared with TRBD1. The CDR3 spans 15 residues. V lost 7 bases to trimming and J lost 7 bases; unmatched junction nucleotides: 12. The germline V gene has CDR1 SEHNR and CDR2 FQNEAQ (reference sequence). CDR3 protein: CASTTLTGIGEKLFF. CDR3 in DNA: TGTGCCAGCACCACCCTGACAGGGATCGGTGAAAAACTGTTTTTT.

This clonotype showed up just a few times. This chain joins TRBV28 and TRBJ1-4, with D possibly being TRBD1 (5 bases). Germline V gives CDR1 MDHEN, CDR2 SYDVKM. The V end lost 6 bases, the J end lost 5 bases, and 13 bases lay between the germline ends. The CDR3 is made up of 14 amino acids. CDR3 sequence (DNA): TGTGCCAGCAGCGAGGAGGGGAGGAATGAAAAACTGTTTTTT. Translation: CASSEEGRNEKLFF.

This clonotype was seen repeatedly, ten times or more. The chain recombines TRBV7-2 with TRBJ2-5; 7 bases agree with TRBD1. CDR3 length: 15 residues. V shed 5 bases, J shed 3 bases, and the junction held 9 bases outside the gene matches. Germline assignment: CDR1 SGHTA and CDR2 FQGNSA. This CDR3 is CASSPGDSRKETQYF. The CDR3, as DNA: TGTGCCAGCAGCCCAGGGGACAGCCGAAAAGAGACCCAGTACTTC.

In this sample, this clonotype turned up many times. V usage is TRBV29-1 and J usage is TRBJ2-3; D possibly uses TRBD1 or TRBD2 (5 bases each). The CDR3 loop spans 15 amino acids. The germline gives CDR1 SQVTM, CDR2 ANQGSEA. Trimming left V 6 bases short and J 1 base short, with 17 bases between. The CDR3 DNA reads as TGCAGCGTCGGCAGAACGGGGCGACGCACAGATACGCAGTATTTT. Protein: CSVGRTGRRTDTQYF.

The V gene is TRBV7-4, the J gene TRBJ1-5, with D unclear. The CDR3 is 14 amino acids. CDR1 and CDR2 from the germline V gene are SGHVT and SQSDAQ. The CDR3 DNA sequence: TGTGTCGGCAGCTTTTCTGAGGTCTCTCAGCCCCAGCATTTT. It translates to CVGSFSEVSQPQHF.

The CDR3 loop reads CASSLVGTGTYGYTF. The DNA of the CDR3 is TGTGCCAGCAGCTTAGTAGGGACAGGGACGTATGGCTACACCTTC. The chain carries TRBV7-8 and TRBJ1-2; 9 bases align to TRBD1. The CDR3 sequence is 15 residues long. Germline CDR1 reads SGHVS; CDR2 reads FQNEAQ. Trimming cost V 1 base and J 5 bases; bases outside gene matches: 5.

This clonotype was seen at least ten times. The chain couples TRBV7-2 to TRBJ1-2; tentatively, D is TRBD1 (5 bases). From germline, CDR1 is SGHTA and CDR2 FQGNSA. CDR3 length equals 17 residues. Trimming left V 9 bases short and J 5 bases short, with 28 bases between. CDR3 sequence reads: CASSLGADPGRLYGYTF. DNA for the CDR3: TGTGCCAGTTCCCTAGGGGCGGACCCTGGCCGCCTATATGGCTACACCTTC.

This clonotype was recorded many times. The chain joins TRBV6-5 to TRBJ2-7; D gene uncertain. Germline loops: CDR1 MNHEY, CDR2 SVGAGI. The CDR3 totals 13 residues. The V end was cut by 2 bases, the J end by 2 bases, with 7 bases between. The CDR3 nucleotides are TGTGCCAGCAGTTACAACAGAGCCTACGAGCAGTACTTC. As protein: CASSYNRAYEQYF.

The genes are TRBV7-9 and TRBJ2-5; the D is unclear. Per the germline V gene, CDR1 is SEHNR and CDR2 is FQNEAQ (reference sequence). The CDR3 is 13 residues long. V gave up 5 bases and J gave up 5 bases, with 12 bases separating them. The chain's CDR3 is CASSERQRETQYF. In DNA form, the CDR3 reads TGTGCCAGCAGCGAGAGGCAGAGGGAGACCCAGTACTTC.

The genes are TRBV12-3 or TRBV12-4 and TRBJ2-1; 9 bases line up with TRBD2. The CDR3 runs to 15 residues. With 4 bases clipped from V and 5 bases from J, the junction kept 6 bases outside the gene matches. In DNA form, the CDR3 reads TGTGCCAGCAGTTCGTTAGCGGGGGCGGACAATGAGCAGTTCTTC. Protein: CASSSLAGADNEQFF.

This clonotype was recorded many times. The chain recombines TRBV7-6 with TRBJ1-2, with a tentative D call TRBD1 (6 bases). Trimming stripped 5 bases from V and 4 bases from J, with 23 bases between. CDR3 length equals 17 residues. Germline values: CDR1 SGHVS, CDR2 FNYEAQ. DNA of the CDR3: TGTGCCAGCAGCCCACGGGCGGGAAGGGGGAAAGGCTATGGCTACACCTTC. Translated, it gives CASSPRAGRGKGYGYTF.

This clonotype was seen more than once but under ten times. The chain combines TRBV20-1 with TRBJ2-7; 8 bases align to TRBD1. Germline lookup yields CDR1 DFQATT and CDR2 SNEGSKA (reference sequence). The CDR3 contains 15 residues. Trimming removed 0 bases from V and 4 bases from J; junction bases left unmatched: 8. The CDR3 nucleotides are TGCAGTGCTAGAGATTGGCAGGGGGCAGTTTACGAGCAGTACTTC. Its protein product is CSARDWQGAVYEQYF.

The chain employs TRBV6-2 or TRBV6-3 and TRBJ2-7; TRBD2 is a possible D gene (5 bases). The CDR3 totals 16 residues. Trimming pared 2 bases from V and 3 bases from J, leaving 17 bases between. Germline CDR1 reads MNHEY; CDR2 reads SVGEGT. CDR3 coding DNA: TGTGCCAGCAGTTACCAGAACGGGGTTTTGATCTACGAGCAGTACTTC. This codes for CASSYQNGVLIYEQYF.

CDR3 residues: CSVSTGSQDGYTF. CDR3 nucleotides: TGCAGCGTTAGCACAGGGTCTCAGGATGGCTACACCTTC. The chain links TRBV29-1 to TRBJ1-2; TRBD1 is a possible D gene (6 bases). Trimming shortened V by 5 bases and J by 6 bases, and 16 bases separated the two germline ends. CDR1 is SQVTM and CDR2 is ANQGSEA in the germline V gene. CDR3 length: 13 residues. Full variable domain (missing parts from reference TRBV29-1 and TRBJ1-2): SAVISQKPSRDICQRGTSLTIQCQVDSQVTMMFWYRQQPGQSLTLIATANQGSEATYESGFVIDKFPISRPNLTFSTLTVSNMSPEDSSIYLCSVSTGSQDGYTFGSGTRLTVV.

A few counts support this clonotype. The DNA of the CDR3 is TGTGCCAGCAGTTTTTACGGTGAGCAGTTCTTC. This gives the protein CASSFYGEQFF. The chain couples TRBV27 to TRBJ2-1, with D uncertain. Germline V lookup: CDR1 MNHEY, CDR2 SMNVEV (reference sequence). This CDR3 contains 11 residues. V was clipped by 3 bases and J by 9 bases, with 6 bases between them.

This clonotype was seen repeatedly, ten times or more. The chain has TRBV12-3 or TRBV12-4 and TRBJ1-1; no clear D. The CDR3 has 13 residues. Trimming shortened V by 3 bases and J by 3 bases, and 8 bases separated the two germline ends. The CDR3 sequence is CASSFRPHTEAFF. In nucleotides, the CDR3 is TGTGCCAGCAGTTTTCGGCCCCACACTGAAGCTTTCTTT.

For the CDR3, the DNA is TGTGCCAGCAACCCTTCAGGCGGGGTCGGAGATACGCAGTATTTT. Amino acid sequence: CASNPSGGVGDTQYF. The chain employs TRBV12-3 or TRBV12-4 and TRBJ2-3; perhaps TRBD2 as D (6 bases). V gave up 7 bases and J gave up 5 bases, with 19 bases separating them. This CDR3 is 15 amino acids long.

This clonotype appeared a few times. V usage is TRBV5-8 and J usage is TRBJ1-4, with a possible D match to TRBD1 (6 bases). Trimming left V 1 base short and J 4 bases short, with 8 bases between. Germline V CDR1 and CDR2: SGHTS, YDEGEE. This CDR3 has 14 residues. This chain's CDR3 is CASSLTGHNEKLFF. Here the CDR3 DNA reads TGTGCCAGCAGCTTGACAGGGCATAATGAAAAACTGTTTTTT.

This clonotype has only a few counts. The V gene is TRBV15, the J gene TRBJ2-7, with 7 bases matching TRBD1. The CDR3 totals 16 residues. In germline, CDR1 is LNHNV, CDR2 YYDKDF (reference sequence). The J segment lost 3 bases and the V segment lost 0 bases, leaving 8 bases of the junction unmatched. The CDR3 protein is CATSRDQGESGYEQYF. The CDR3 nucleotides are TGTGCCACCAGCAGAGATCAGGGGGAGTCGGGCTACGAGCAGTACTTC.

This clonotype was observed many times. The chain joins TRBV12-3 or TRBV12-4 to TRBJ2-1; D is unresolved. Trimming left V 7 bases short and J 7 bases short, with 14 bases between. The CDR3 length is 13 residues. The CDR3 DNA sequence: TGTGCCAGCACGTTCGGATTGGGAAATGAGCAGTTCTTC. Translating gives CASTFGLGNEQFF.

This clonotype was seen only a few times. This chain joins TRBV18 and TRBJ1-5; D ambiguous. Trimming removed 6 bases from V and 4 bases from J, with 10 bases in between. The germline V gene encodes CDR1 KGHSH and CDR2 LQKENI. CDR3 length: 13 amino acids. The CDR3 sequence is CASSYQSNQPQHF. CDR3 in DNA: TGTGCCAGCTCTTACCAGTCAAATCAGCCCCAGCATTTT.

This clonotype has a handful of counts. The chain combines TRBV29-1 with TRBJ2-7; TRBD1 aligns across 7 bases. The CDR3 covers 12 residues. In germline, CDR1 is SQVTM, CDR2 ANQGSEA. V gave up 7 bases and J gave up 4 bases; unmatched junction bases: 7. This CDR3 is CSAQGEGYEQYF. The CDR3 DNA sequence: TGCAGCGCCCAGGGGGAAGGGTACGAGCAGTACTTC.

A note on this clonotype: The germline gene is not matched at one end of the junction; a read error may be the cause. The chain joins TRBV6-2 or TRBV6-3 to TRBJ2-7; no firm D call. Germline CDR1 and CDR2: MNHEY and SVGEGT. The CDR3 contains 14 residues. The chain's CDR3 is CASSHRTENYEQHF. For the CDR3, the DNA is TGTGCCAGCAGTCACCGGACCGAGAACTACGAGCAGCACTTC.

This clonotype was counted at least ten times. The chain combines TRBV28 with TRBJ1-6; weak D call: TRBD1 (5 bases). Deletions cut 6 bases from V and 10 bases from J, with 34 bases between. Germline loops: CDR1 MDHEN, CDR2 SYDVKM. The CDR3 is 20 residues long. The CDR3: CASRHTERDLGRSAVSPLHF. CDR3 DNA: TGTGCCAGCAGACATACCGAGCGGGACCTAGGGAGGTCGGCGGTGTCACCCCTCCACTTT.

The chain is built from TRBV7-9 and TRBJ2-2; tentatively, D is TRBD1 (5 bases). CDR1 and CDR2 (germline): SEHNR, FQNEAQ (reference sequence). This CDR3 comprises 15 residues. V was shortened by 5 bases and J by 1 base, with 11 bases between the two germline ends. DNA of the CDR3: TGTGCCAGCAGCGCCAGGGTGGGGAACACCGGGGAGCTGTTTTTT. Protein sequence: CASSARVGNTGELFF.